The TCR beta chain described here comes from a study of beta chain features in type 1 diabetes (dated by TCRdb to the late 2010s). In the study overall: No differences in mean age, gender distribution, total cell number or subset yield were found between patients and healthy donors. A total of around 110,000,000 sorted cells were examined across all samples, and RNA yield correlated strongly with the number of cells per subset. The study compared TCRB repertoires of sorted circulating CD4+ T cell subsets between recently diagnosed type 1 diabetes patients and matched healthy donors. Whereas all 28 donors provided naive and central memory subsets, regulatory and stem cell-like memory subsets were isolated from just 8 patients and roughly 8 healthy donors.

Only a few counts were recorded for this clone. Its antigen is currently not known. No base quality information exists; no much larger clone differs at one position. From each donor, a single peripheral blood sample of around 120 mL on average was drawn into heparinised tubes. A BD FACSAria II was used to sort naive, central memory, regulatory and stem cell-like memory CD4+ T cells with a panel that included CD45RO, CCR7, CD25, CD127, CD95 and CD27. Every sorted population had a purity above 95%. PBMCs were isolated immediately by Lymphoprep density gradient centrifugation and stained directly without culture. Samples were stained and sorted in pairs, with one healthy donor and one patient per experiment, so that batch effects were minimized. The High Capacity cDNA Reverse Transcription Kit was used to reverse transcribe all of the isolated RNA, meaning that expressed TCRB transcripts were what got sequenced. Naive, central memory and regulatory T cell samples underwent deep immunoSEQ sequencing, averaging about 3.57 million total reads per sample. Sorted cells were lysed in RLT buffer and RNA was extracted with DNase-treated RNeasy Micro or Mini kits, depending on cell number. To prevent cross-contamination, every cell subset was processed on its own, while patient and healthy donor samples were processed together. The immunoSEQ multiplex PCR was used to amplify TCRB sequences from cDNA, yielding 87-bp fragments that span the CDR3 region. Sequencing of the amplicons was done on the Illumina HiSeq platform. The source study handled its data this way. PCR bias was corrected computationally using synthetic template baselines, and reads within Hamming distance 2 were collapsed, with unmergeable singletons discarded. Reads were aligned to IMGT to assign V, D and J genes, CDR3 length, and insertions or deletions at six rearrangement sites. Clonotype counts were normalized to sorted cell number within each subset before computing true diversity and Gini coefficients with the tcR R package. Repertoire sharing was quantified using the overlap coefficient calculated on TCRB nucleotide sequences. Out-of-frame TCRB sequences from naive cells were analyzed to stand in for the pre-selection repertoire. TCRdb carries this immuneACCESS record with in-frame sequences only. Its versions omit some clonotypes, under half of them owing to an unresolved V gene in the studies checked, with the rest unexplained. D and trimming come from the DNA, and the V and J calls and clone size come from that table. In all, the sample holds around 260,000 clones, and around 24% of those were seen once. Of the sample, roughly 0.013% is held by the ten largest clones.

Beyond this particular receptor, the publication reports: At VDJ recombination sites, patients with type 1 diabetes made fewer insertions and deleted more nucleotides, a pattern implying thymic rearrangement abnormalities. Because cDNA was sequenced instead of genomic DNA, highly expressing activated cells could be over-represented, though the groups showed no difference in activation or CD3 levels. PCR may preferentially amplify shorter templates, but because patient and control samples were amplified and corrected together, any resulting skew would affect both groups equally. HLA sub-analyses involved small numbers of individuals, so any influence of HLA type on TCRB rearrangement remained unresolved. Naive, central memory and regulatory TCRB repertoires appeared to be more similar among patients than among healthy donors. Type 1 diabetes patients showed a moderate but significant shortening of TCRB CDR3 length in all four CD4+ subsets.

The TCR comes from a woman between 25 and 40 years old with type 1 diabetes. Sequenced input: naive CD4+ T cells from blood. Reading the label with the study, this specimen's cell subset or site is: true naive CD4+ T cells.

CDR3 sequence: CASSLVANEQFF. Read as DNA, the sequence is TGTGCCAGCAGCTTGGTGGCCAATGAGCAGTTCTTC. The V gene is TRBV5-6 and the J gene is TRBJ2-1; no D gene call is confident. V is reduced by 0 bases and J by 6 bases, leaving a spacing of 4 bases between them. The CDR3 holds 12 amino acids from the cysteine to the phenylalanine. Just CDR3 DNA is preserved here, 36 bases in frame from base 1. Per the germline V gene, SGHDT is the CDR1 and YYEEEE is the CDR2. The entire variable domain, with the stretches around the CDR3 drawn from the reference TRBV5-6 and TRBJ2-1 proteins, is DAGVTQSPTHLIKTRGQQVTLRCSPKSGHDTVSWYQQALGQGPQFIFQYYEEEERQRGNFPDRFSGHQFPNYSSELNVNALLLGDSALYLCASSLVANEQFFGPGTRLTVL.